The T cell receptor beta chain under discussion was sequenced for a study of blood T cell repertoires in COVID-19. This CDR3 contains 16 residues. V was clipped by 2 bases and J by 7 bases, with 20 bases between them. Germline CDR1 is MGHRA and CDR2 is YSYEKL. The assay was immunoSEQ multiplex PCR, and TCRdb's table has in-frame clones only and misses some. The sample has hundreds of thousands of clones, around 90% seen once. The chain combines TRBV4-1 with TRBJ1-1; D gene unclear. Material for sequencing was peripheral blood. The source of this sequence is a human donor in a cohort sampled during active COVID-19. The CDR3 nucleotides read TGCGCCAGCAGCCAAAGCGCAGTCGGAAGGCGGGATGAAGCTTTCTTT. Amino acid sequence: CASSQSAVGRRDEAFF.